This T cell receptor beta chain stems from a study of vaccination and CD4 T cells after COVID-19 (dated by TCRdb to between 2021 and 2022). A note on the overall study: In the convalescent cohort there were six males and four females, among whom were two Hispanic individuals, seven Caucasians, two Asians and one multiracial person. Two doses of either the Pfizer-BioNTech BNT162b2 vaccine (n=8) or the Moderna mRNA-1273 vaccine (n=2) were administered to participants. Post-COVID blood samples were collected from convalescent patients a median of around 100 days after diagnosis, with a range of about 30 to 170 days. Post-vaccine blood samples were collected a median of around 2.5 months after the second vaccine dose, ranging from roughly 12 to 241 days. For stimulating the cultures, overlapping spike peptide pools were used, derived from SARS-CoV-2 as well as from the common cold coronaviruses HCoV-NL63, HCoV-OC43 and HCoV-229E. In control cultures, a CEFX viral epitope pool was used as positive control, an HIV-1 Nef peptide pool was used as negative control, or no peptide was added. In roughly 10 COVID-19 convalescent patients and several infection-naive healthy vaccine recipients, the spike-specific CD4+ TCR repertoire before mRNA vaccination was compared with the repertoire after mRNA vaccination. In an earlier paper using these donors, memory CD4+ T cell crossreactivity between SARS-CoV-2 and common cold coronavirus spike proteins was assessed at the TCR clonotype level.

The germline V gene supplies CDR1 SGHAT and CDR2 FQNNGV. V loses 3 bases at its end and J loses 4 bases; junction bases beyond the gene matches: 0. Reading from cysteine to phenylalanine, the CDR3 counts 13 amino acids. CDR3 DNA is the only sequence kept; it has 39 bases, read in frame from the first base. The method behind the library was PCR. At the Johns Hopkins FTIC core, DNA from the cultured CD4+ T cells underwent TCR sequencing with the Oncomine TCR Beta short-read assay. The QIAamp micro DNA kit was used to extract genomic DNA from the cultured CD4+ T cells. Oncomine TCR Beta libraries from cultured CD4+ T cells were pooled with unique dual indexes and sequenced on an Illumina iSeq 100. In the source study's methods: Non-productive sequences were removed, and CDR3s that did not start with C, did not end with F or W, or were shorter than 7 amino acids were discarded. Antigen-specific clonotypes were identified using the MANAFEST web application through comparison of peptide-stimulated wells with reference and other culture wells. An FDR below 0.05, an odds ratio above 5, and a productive frequency above 0.1% in at least two of three replicate wells were required for clones to be considered positive. Cross-reactive clonotypes were defined as significantly expanded in both SARS-CoV-2 spike wells and at least one common cold coronavirus spike condition. Using R version 3.6.1, CDR3 homology was evaluated through Levenshtein distances (stringdist) along with unrooted phylogenetic trees (ape). TCRdb took the public reads, trimmed them with fastp at Q25, ran MiXCR for clone calling and kept in-frame beta chains. Merged by CDR3 protein, the rows form single entries marked with the most common genes and DNA. The V and J calls were not made by the authors but by TCRdb's processing. Present in this sample are 9,000 to 10,000 distinct CDR3 sequences, 30% to 40% of which were seen just once. The top ten clonotypes cover 15% to 20% of the sample.

What the research found in general, with its limitations: In convalescent patients, nearly all vaccine-specific clones (304 of 307) were found to be mono-reactive for SARS-CoV-2 spike rather than cross-reactive with common cold coronaviruses. Only a relatively small number of convalescent patients were included in the study, and early timepoints following natural infection were not analyzed. Among the post-vaccine SARS-CoV-2-reactive clones in convalescent patients, a median roughly 85% showed up only after vaccination, which suggests vaccine-specific priming. Although the median number of SARS-CoV-2-reactive clonotypes went up from roughly 23 after infection to 35 to 40 after vaccination, the increase was not significant.

The treatment or condition label corresponds to: roughly 11-day PBMC culture with coronavirus spike peptide pools or control peptides (ViraFEST assay). CD4+ T cells from unexposed donors were collected before the COVID-19 pandemic (2011-2018). The study used the ViraFEST assay, which expanded antigen-specific T cells with peptide pools and then identified expanded clonotypes by TCR sequencing. PBMCs were cultured at around 2.2 million per well in IMDM supplemented with 5% human AB serum and around 10 IU/ml IL-2, with roughly 9.5 ug/ml peptide pools added. On days 3 and 7, half of the culture medium was replaced with fresh IL-2-containing medium. After 10 to 11 days of culture, CD4+ T cells were isolated by negative selection with the EasySep CD4+ T cell isolation kit. As cell number allowed, CD4+ T cells from unexposed donors were tested for reactivity to SARS-CoV-2 S and N and to four common cold coronavirus spike pools. PBMCs were separated from whole blood using Ficoll-Paque Plus gradient centrifugation and then either used fresh or cryopreserved at -140C. In general, triplicate wells were set up for every culture condition. Leukapheresis product for the unexposed donors was purchased commercially.

This clonotype appeared a few times. What antigen it recognizes has not been identified. Within one base of it there is no much larger clone, and no base qualities were kept. The chain is made from TRBV11-2 and TRBJ1-1, and TRBD1 aligns with 9 junction nucleotides. The sample was CD4+ T cells from blood, cultured in vitro. This clonotype originated in a human donor in good health. CDR3 loop: CASSLTGGTEAFF. At the DNA level, the sequence is TGTGCCAGCAGCTTGACAGGGGGCACTGAAGCTTTCTTT.